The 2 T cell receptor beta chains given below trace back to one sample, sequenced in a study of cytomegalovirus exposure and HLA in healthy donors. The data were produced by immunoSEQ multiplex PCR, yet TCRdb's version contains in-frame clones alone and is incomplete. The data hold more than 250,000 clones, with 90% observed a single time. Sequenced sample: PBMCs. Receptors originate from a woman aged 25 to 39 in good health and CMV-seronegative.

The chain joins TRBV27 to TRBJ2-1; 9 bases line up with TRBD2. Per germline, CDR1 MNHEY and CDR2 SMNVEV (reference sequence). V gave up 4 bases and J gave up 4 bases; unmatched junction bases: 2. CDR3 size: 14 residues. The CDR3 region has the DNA TGTGCCAGCAGTTCTAGCGGGGTGTACAATGAGCAGTTCTTC. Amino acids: CASSSSGVYNEQFF.

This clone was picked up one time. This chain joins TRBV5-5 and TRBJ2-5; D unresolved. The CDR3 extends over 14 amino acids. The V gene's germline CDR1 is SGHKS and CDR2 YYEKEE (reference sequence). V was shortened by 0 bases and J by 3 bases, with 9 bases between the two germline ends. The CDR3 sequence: CASSLVHDEETQYF. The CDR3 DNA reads TGTGCCAGCAGCTTGGTACATGATGAAGAGACCCAGTACTTC.